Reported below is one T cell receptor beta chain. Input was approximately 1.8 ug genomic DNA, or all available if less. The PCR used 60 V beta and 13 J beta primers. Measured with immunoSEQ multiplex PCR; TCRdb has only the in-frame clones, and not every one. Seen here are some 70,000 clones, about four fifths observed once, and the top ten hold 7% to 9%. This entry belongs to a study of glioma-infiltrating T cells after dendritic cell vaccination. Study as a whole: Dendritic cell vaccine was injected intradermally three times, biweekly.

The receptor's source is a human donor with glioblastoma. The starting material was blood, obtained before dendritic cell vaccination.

The CDR3 bases are TGTGCCTGGAGTGTACGCGATGAGCAGTTCTTC. Protein product: CAWSVRDEQFF. The chain combines TRBV30 with TRBJ2-1, with D unresolved. Trimming removed 0 bases from V and 8 bases from J, with 5 bases in between. This CDR3 is built from 11 residues. Per germline, CDR1 GTSNPN and CDR2 SVGIG (reference sequence).